A selection of T cell receptor beta chains follows, all from one sample in a study of cytomegalovirus exposure and HLA in healthy donors. Some clones are missing from TCRdb's copy, which holds only in-frame ones; the method was immunoSEQ multiplex PCR. The sample lists about 200,000 clones, less than 90% occurring once. The sample taken for sequencing was PBMCs. The receptors were sampled from a woman under 40 in good health and CMV-seronegative. CDR3s include the opening cysteine and the closing phenylalanine or tryptophan. D genes are given only for firm matches. Not every row has a clone size; where given, it reads once, few, many or a size class.

TRBJ1-4	-	TRBV9	-	TGTGCCAGCAGCGTAGGGGCCCGGGAGGGTGAAAAACTGTTTTTT	CASSVGAREGEKLFF
TRBJ2-7	-	TRBV29-1	-	TGCAGCGTTCGAGGCAGCTCCTACGAGCAGTACTTC	CSVRGSSYEQYF
TRBJ1-2	once	TRBV2	-	TGTGCCAGCAGTGTGGCCTTCTATGGCTACACCTTC	CASSVAFYGYTF
TRBJ2-7	-	TRBV5-1	-	TGCGCCAGCAGCTTGGGTCTATACGAGCAGTACTTC	CASSLGLYEQYF
TRBJ1-4	few	TRBV7-9	TRBD1	TGTGCCAGCAGCACCTCCGGGACAGGGGATGAAAAACTGTTTTTT	CASSTSGTGDEKLFF
TRBJ1-1	-	TRBV5-1	-	TGCGCCAGCAGCTTGGCAGGGCAAAACACTGAAGCTTTCTTT	CASSLAGQNTEAFF
TRBJ2-4	-	TRBV5-6	-	TGTGCCAGCAGCTCGAAGGGGTACATTCAGTACTTC	CASSSKGYIQYF
TRBJ2-3	once	TRBV5-1	-	TGCGCCAGCAGCTTGGAACAGACCACAGATACGCAGTATTTT	CASSLEQTTDTQYF
TRBJ1-1	-	TRBV27	-	TGTGCCAGCAGTTTATCGTTTGGGGGCTCCGGCACTGAAGCTTTCTTT	CASSLSFGGSGTEAFF
TRBJ2-3	-	TRBV7-9	-	TGTGCCAGCAGCTTAGGGACTCCTTCGATAGATACGCAGTATTTT	CASSLGTPSIDTQYF
TRBJ2-1	-	TRBV5-5	TRBD2	TGTGCCAGCAGCTTCCGGGACTACCCGGGGTATGAGCAGTTCTTC	CASSFRDYPGYEQFF
TRBJ2-1	-	TRBV27	TRBD1	TGTGCCAGCAGTTTATCTCCTGGGACAGGGAGAAATGAGCAGTTCTTC	CASSLSPGTGRNEQFF
TRBJ2-2	-	TRBV19	TRBD1	TGTGCCAGTAGTTGGACAGGGGAAGGGGAGCTGTTTTTT	CASSWTGEGELFF
TRBJ2-7	-	TRBV6-1	TRBD2	TGTGCCAGCAGTGAAGCATCGGGGAGGGCCTACGAGCAGTACTTC	CASSEASGRAYEQYF
TRBJ1-1	few	TRBV7-8	-	TGTGCCAGCAGCTTAGGGGGGAGGTTGGGCACTGAAGCTTTCTTT	CASSLGGRLGTEAFF
TRBJ2-7	-	TRBV25-1	-	TGTGCCAGCAGTTGGGGGAGGTTGAGCTCCTACGAGCAGTACTTC	CASSWGRLSSYEQYF
TRBJ2-7	-	TRBV27	TRBD2	TGTGCCAGCGGAGCGGGAAGCTCCTACGAGCAGTACTTC	CASGAGSSYEQYF
TRBJ1-2	-	TRBV5-6	-	TGTGCCAGCGTCGGGGGGGAGACGTGGAGTAGGGACCAGGATGGCTACACCTTC	CASVGGETWSRDQDGYTF
TRBJ2-7	-	TRBV5-1	TRBD1	TGCGCCAGCAGCTACTCAAACAGGGGTACGTACGAGCAGTACTTC	CASSYSNRGTYEQYF
TRBJ2-7	few	TRBV19	TRBD2	TGTGCCAGTAGTGGACCCCGGACTAGCGGGGGGGACGAGCAGTACTTC	CASSGPRTSGGDEQYF
TRBJ2-5	-	TRBV9	TRBD2	TGTGCCAGCAGCGAGACTAGCGGGAGCGAGACCCAGTACTTC	CASSETSGSETQYF
TRBJ2-2	-	TRBV7-9	TRBD2	TGTGCCAGCAGCTTGACTAGCGCCCCGAACACCGGGGAGCTGTTTTTT	CASSLTSAPNTGELFF
TRBJ2-7	-	TRBV23-1	-	TGCGCCAGCAGTCAATCGGTCCCTACGAGGCTATACGAGCAGTACTTC	CASSQSVPTRLYEQYF